The TCR beta chain described here comes from a study of T cell responses to AZD1222 COVID-19 vaccine. Study-wide results and caveats: Without day 14 samples, only post-peak T cell repertoires were studied.

Comment on this clone: Its antigen is still unknown.

Method: immunoSEQ multiplex PCR; TCRdb's copy keeps in-frame clones and lacks some. The sample consists of under 150,000 clones, 70% to 90% of them appearing once. V was pared by 4 bases and J by 8 bases, with 16 bases between. Germline lookup yields CDR1 SGHRS and CDR2 YFSETQ. The CDR3 has 15 residues. The J gene is TRBJ1-6, the V gene TRBV5-1, with D hard to call. The sequence was obtained from an adult in good health. Material: peripheral blood, obtained on day 0 of MenACWY control vaccination. The CDR3 region has the DNA TGCGCCAGCAGCCTAGACGGGAGGTCGGATTCACCCCTCCACTTT. Amino acids: CASSLDGRSDSPLHF.